The 16 T cell receptor beta chains below come from one sample, sequenced in a study of CD8+CD57+ T cells in acquired aplastic anemia. All patients picked for sequencing had shown, by flow cytometry, an expansion of CD8+CD57+ cells. Genomic DNA, serving as template, underwent TCR beta VDJ and CDR3 profiling. MiXCR, run by TCRdb on the reads, gives a single entry per CDR3 protein. The sample has about 270,000 distinct CDR3 sequences; around 82% are singletons. The sample comprised sorted CD4+, CD8+, or CD8+CD57+ T cells (not recorded which) from PBMCs. These receptors all stem from a human donor with aplastic anemia.

The chain has TRBV7-7 and TRBJ1-1; D unclear. Trimming shortened V by 4 bases and J by 1 base, and 7 bases separated the two germline ends. Germline CDR1 is SSHAT and CDR2 is FNYEAQ (reference sequence). There are 13 residues in the CDR3. The CDR3 region has the DNA TGTGCCAGCAGCTACACGGGGAACACTGAAGCTTTCTTT. Residues: CASSYTGNTEAFF.

V and J are TRBV24-1 and TRBJ2-7, with 7 bases that match TRBD2. The CDR3 is 14 residues long. CDR1 is KGHDR, CDR2 SFDVKD, per germline. J gave up 1 base and V 9 bases, and 8 bases lay outside the gene matches. The CDR3 loop reads CATGTTGSSYEQYF. The CDR3 DNA sequence: TGTGCCACCGGGACTACCGGGAGTTCCTACGAGCAGTACTTC.

The chain combines TRBV25-1 with TRBJ2-7; D could derive from TRBD1 or TRBD2 (6 bases each). Germline assignment: CDR1 MGHDK and CDR2 SYGVNS. Trimming cost V 4 bases and J 6 bases, with 13 bases left between them. This CDR3 comprises 13 residues. This CDR3 is CASSAGARAEQYF. Here the CDR3 DNA reads TGTGCCAGCAGTGCGGGGGCTAGGGCCGAGCAGTACTTC.

The chain couples TRBV11-2 to TRBJ2-1, with 9 bases aligning to TRBD2. Trimming cost V 8 bases and J 8 bases; bases outside gene matches: 16. Germline V gene lookup returns CDR1 SGHAT and CDR2 FQNNGV. CDR3 length: 16 residues. CDR3 loop: CASAGTSFRGSDEQFF. CDR3 in DNA: TGTGCCAGCGCCGGGACTAGCTTCCGGGGGAGCGATGAGCAGTTCTTC.

The V gene is TRBV15, the J gene TRBJ2-7; 8 bases line up with TRBD2. The CDR3 extends over 14 amino acids. Germline trimming cut 3 bases from V and 7 bases from J; bases unmatched to any gene: 8. Germline V gives CDR1 LNHNV, CDR2 YYDKDF (reference sequence). CDR3 residues: CATSSGGGGKEQYV. The CDR3 DNA sequence: TGTGCCACCAGCAGCGGGGGGGGAGGGAAGGAGCAGTACGTC.

The J gene is TRBJ1-1, the V gene TRBV2; no reliable D call. CDR3 length: 15 amino acids. Germline CDR1 SNHLY, CDR2 FYNNEI. V was pared by 6 bases and J by 13 bases, with 27 bases between. The chain's CDR3 is CASRFDGTDTKYVFF. The DNA of the CDR3 is TGTGCCAGCAGGTTCGATGGCACAGATACGAAGTATGTTTTCTTT.

V and J are TRBV20-1 and TRBJ1-6, with 7 bases identical to TRBD1. Germline CDR1 is DFQATT and CDR2 is SNEGSKA (reference sequence). CDR3 length equals 13 residues. Trimming cost V 5 bases and J 11 bases; bases outside gene matches: 9. The CDR3 is CSAPGTVGPPLHF. DNA for the CDR3: TGCAGTGCTCCCGGGACAGTAGGGCCACCCCTCCACTTT.

In regard to this clonotype: Compared with germline, one end of the junction differs, possibly owing to a read error. The gene calls are TRBV2 and TRBJ1-2, with a possible D match to TRBD1 (6 bases). The CDR3 is 15 amino acids. Germline lookup yields CDR1 SNHLY and CDR2 FYNNEI. In DNA, the CDR3 is TGTGCCAGCAGGTTGAGCGGGGGCGCGGCCCACGAGCAGTCCTTC. It codes for CASRLSGGAAHEQSF.

The chain carries TRBV7-2 and TRBJ2-3; the match to TRBD2 covers 7 bases. Germline V gene sequence: CDR1 SGHTA, CDR2 FQGNSA. The CDR3 is made up of 14 amino acids. The CDR3 DNA sequence: TGTTCTACTAGCTTAGCGGGTGGTCCCGATACGCAGTATTTT. Protein sequence: CSTSLAGGPDTQYF.

Comment on this clonotype: Mismatch with germline at one junction end may stem from a read error. The chain joins TRBV7-9 to TRBJ2-3; D gene ambiguous. CDR1 is SEHNR, CDR2 FQNEAQ, per germline (reference sequence). The length of the CDR3 is 13 residues. This CDR3 is CASRFVPADPQYF. The CDR3 nucleotides are TGTGCCAGCAGGTTCGTACCCGCAGATCCGCAGTATTTT.

This clonotype was detected many times. It is likely a read error, because the conserved phenylalanine at the end of the CDR3 is missing. The limits of the CDR3 on the DNA are not certain, so only TCRdb's listed CDR3 is given. The chain links TRBV7-8 to TRBJ2-3. The CDR3 length equals 13 residues, ends included. Germline loops: CDR1 SGHVS, CDR2 FQNEAQ. The CDR3 here is CASSLAGTPDTQY.

In the case of this clonotype: Compared with germline, one end of the junction differs, possibly owing to a read error. The gene calls are TRBV2 and TRBJ2-2, with D hard to call. The germline V gene encodes CDR1 SNHLY and CDR2 FYNNEI. This CDR3 contains 12 residues. CDR3 coding DNA: TGTGCCAGCCTATTAGGACGCACTGAGCCGTTTTTT. This translates into CASLLGRTEPFF.

The chain combines TRBV14 with TRBJ2-5, with D hard to call. V dropped 3 bases and J dropped 5 bases, with 16 bases sitting between them. This CDR3 comprises 15 residues. Germline values: CDR1 SGHDN, CDR2 FVKESK. The CDR3 sequence is CASSQGPTRWETQYF. CDR3 nucleotide sequence: TGTGCCAGCAGCCAGGGCCCCACGCGGTGGGAGACCCAGTACTTC.

The V gene is TRBV7-9, the J gene TRBJ2-1; 9 bases are a match to TRBD2. The J segment lost 7 bases and the V segment lost 3 bases, leaving 16 bases of the junction unmatched. The CDR3 is made up of 18 amino acids. The germline CDR1 and CDR2 sequences are SEHNR and FQNEAQ (reference sequence). CDR3 sequence: CASSFERSGGSDENEQFF. Here the CDR3 DNA reads TGTGCCAGCAGCTTTGAAAGAAGCGGGGGGAGCGATGAGAATGAGCAGTTCTTC.

The rearrangement uses TRBV9 and TRBJ2-1; a possible D gene is TRBD1 (6 bases). The CDR3 covers 16 residues. V was trimmed by 2 bases and J by 11 bases, leaving 23 bases between them. The germline V gene encodes CDR1 SGDLS and CDR2 YYNGEE. For the CDR3, the DNA is TGTGCCAGCAGCGTCGGGACAAGCGGAATGGATACGCAGCAGTTCTTC. It specifies CASSVGTSGMDTQQFF.

Regarding this clonotype: The CDR3 does not end in the conserved phenylalanine or tryptophan, so this is likely a read error. The limits of the CDR3 on the DNA are not certain, so only TCRdb's listed CDR3 is given. The CDR3 region is CASRDSSETHNY. The chain employs TRBV2 and TRBJ2-5; TRBD2, as called in the table, went unchecked against the DNA. The CDR3 length equals 12 residues, ends included. Per the germline V gene, CDR1 is SNHLY and CDR2 is FYNNEI.